This T cell receptor (beta chain) was obtained from a study of control samples from healthy donors and cancer patients. The CDR3 loop spans 14 amino acids. With 3 bases removed from V and 6 bases from J, the gap between germline ends came to 12 bases. Per germline, CDR1 SGDLS and CDR2 YYNGEE. Assay used: immunoSEQ multiplex PCR; TCRdb lists only in-frame clones, some missing. The sample has about 150,000 clones, over 90% seen once. The sample taken for sequencing was blood. The chain is built from TRBV9 and TRBJ1-4, with D possibly TRBD1 on 6 matching bases. This receptor was identified in a man between 45 and 60 years old in good health. CDR3 protein: CASSAGTTDEKLFF. The CDR3 region has the DNA TGTGCCAGCAGCGCCGGGACAACGGATGAAAAACTGTTTTTT.